The 4 T cell receptor beta chains below were found in one sample sequenced in a study of OX40 agonist ivuxolimab in advanced cancers. Sequencing was performed with immunoSEQ multiplex PCR; in TCRdb, only in-frame clones are kept and a portion is missing. The table includes about 46,000 clones, over 65% detected once. Here the sequenced sample was CD4+ or CD8+ T cells sorted from blood, taken in a trial of the OX40 agonist ivuxolimab. Receptors originate from an adult with an advanced solid tumor such as melanoma, head and neck, liver or kidney cancer.

V usage is TRBV18 and J usage is TRBJ1-1; possibly TRBD1 for D (5 bases). This CDR3 contains 12 residues. Germline loops: CDR1 KGHSH, CDR2 LQKENI. Trimming took off 3 bases at V and 11 bases at J, with 13 bases between the two ends. The CDR3 DNA follows: TGTGCCAGCTCACCCTCCGGGGGGGAGGCTTTCTTT. This gives the protein CASSPSGGEAFF.

This clone has just one count. This chain links TRBV23-1 with TRBJ2-7; no clear D. TRBV23-1 is sorted into the ORF group, with uncertain function. Trimming took off 1 base at V and 0 bases at J, with 13 bases between the two ends. The CDR3 extends over 16 amino acids. CDR3 loop: CASSQCSASSSYEQYF. CDR3 nucleotide sequence: TGCGCCAGCAGTCAATGTTCGGCCTCAAGCTCCTACGAGCAGTACTTC.

The chain combines TRBV7-2 with TRBJ1-1; D gene uncertain. V gave up 2 bases and J gave up 3 bases, with 10 bases separating them. CDR1 is SGHTA and CDR2 is FQGNSA in the germline V gene. The CDR3 runs 14 residues. CDR3 in amino acids: CASSLNGEYTEAFF. CDR3 in DNA: TGTGCCAGCAGCTTAAACGGGGAGTACACTGAAGCTTTCTTT.

The chain is built from TRBV19 and TRBJ2-1; 10 bases are shared with TRBD2. This CDR3 is built from 17 residues. Germline-derived CDR1 and CDR2 are LNHDA and SQIVND (reference sequence). Trimming took 5 bases from V and 0 from J; bases not matched to a gene: 7. The DNA for the CDR3 is TGTGCCAGTAGTCCGCGGACTAGCGGAAGCTCCTACAATGAGCAGTTCTTC. This translates into CASSPRTSGSSYNEQFF.